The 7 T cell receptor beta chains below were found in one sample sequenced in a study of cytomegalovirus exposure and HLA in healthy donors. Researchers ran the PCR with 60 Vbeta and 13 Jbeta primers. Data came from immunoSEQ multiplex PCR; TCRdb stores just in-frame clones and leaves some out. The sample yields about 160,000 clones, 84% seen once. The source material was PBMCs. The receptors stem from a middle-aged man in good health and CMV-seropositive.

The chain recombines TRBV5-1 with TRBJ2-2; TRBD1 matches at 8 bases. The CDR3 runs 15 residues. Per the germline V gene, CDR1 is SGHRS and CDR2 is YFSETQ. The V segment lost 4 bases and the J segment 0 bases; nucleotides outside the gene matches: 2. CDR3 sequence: CASSPTGANTGELFF. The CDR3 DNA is TGCGCCAGCAGCCCGACAGGGGCGAACACCGGGGAGCTGTTTTTT.

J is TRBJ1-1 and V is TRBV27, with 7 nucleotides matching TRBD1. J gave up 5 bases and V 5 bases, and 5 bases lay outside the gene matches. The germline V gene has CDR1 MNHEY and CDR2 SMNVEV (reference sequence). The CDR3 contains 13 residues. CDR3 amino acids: CASSPQGRTEAFF. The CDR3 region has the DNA TGTGCCAGCAGTCCACAGGGGCGGACTGAAGCTTTCTTT.

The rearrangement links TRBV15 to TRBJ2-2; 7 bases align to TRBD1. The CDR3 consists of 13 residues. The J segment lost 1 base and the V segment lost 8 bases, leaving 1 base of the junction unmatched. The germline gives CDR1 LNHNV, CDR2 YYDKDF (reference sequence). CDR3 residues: CATGTVNTGELFF. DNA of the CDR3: TGTGCCACCGGGACAGTGAACACCGGGGAGCTGTTTTTT.

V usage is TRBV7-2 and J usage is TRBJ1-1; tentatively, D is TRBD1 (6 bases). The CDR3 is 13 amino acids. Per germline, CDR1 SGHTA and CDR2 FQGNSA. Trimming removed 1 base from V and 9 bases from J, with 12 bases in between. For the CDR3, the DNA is TGTGCCAGCAGCTTAGTGGGGGCGCGACAAGCTTTCTTT. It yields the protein CASSLVGARQAFF.

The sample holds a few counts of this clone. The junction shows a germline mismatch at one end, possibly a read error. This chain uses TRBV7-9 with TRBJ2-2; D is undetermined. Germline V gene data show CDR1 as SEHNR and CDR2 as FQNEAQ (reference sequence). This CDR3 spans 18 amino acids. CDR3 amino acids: CSSSSRQDGSPNTGELFF. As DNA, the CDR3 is TGTTCCAGCAGCTCGAGGCAAGATGGGTCGCCGAACACCGGGGAGCTGTTTTTT.

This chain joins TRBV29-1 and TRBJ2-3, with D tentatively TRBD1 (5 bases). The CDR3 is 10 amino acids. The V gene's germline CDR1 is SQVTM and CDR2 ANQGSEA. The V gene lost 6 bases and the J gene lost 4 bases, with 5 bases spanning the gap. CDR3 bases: TGCAGCGTAGGGGCAGATACGCAGTATTTT. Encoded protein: CSVGADTQYF.

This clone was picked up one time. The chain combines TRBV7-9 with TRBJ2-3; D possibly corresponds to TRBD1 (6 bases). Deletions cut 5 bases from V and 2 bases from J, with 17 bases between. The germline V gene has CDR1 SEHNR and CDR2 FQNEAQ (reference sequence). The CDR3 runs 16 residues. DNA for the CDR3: TGTGCCAGCAGCCCACATCCAGGGGCCCTCACAGATACGCAGTATTTT. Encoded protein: CASSPHPGALTDTQYF.